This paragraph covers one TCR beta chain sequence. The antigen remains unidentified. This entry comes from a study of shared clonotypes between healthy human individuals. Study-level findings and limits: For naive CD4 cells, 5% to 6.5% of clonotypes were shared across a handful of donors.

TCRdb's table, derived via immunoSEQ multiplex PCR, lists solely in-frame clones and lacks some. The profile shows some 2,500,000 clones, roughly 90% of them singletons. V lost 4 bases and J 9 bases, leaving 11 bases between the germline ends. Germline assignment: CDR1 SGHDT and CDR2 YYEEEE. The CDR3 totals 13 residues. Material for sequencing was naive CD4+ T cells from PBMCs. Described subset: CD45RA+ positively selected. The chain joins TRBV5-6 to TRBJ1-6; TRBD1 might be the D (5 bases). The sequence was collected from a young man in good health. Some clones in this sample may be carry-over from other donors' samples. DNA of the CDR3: TGTGCCAGCAGCCAGGGACGCGGTTCACCCCTCCACTTT. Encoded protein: CASSQGRGSPLHF.